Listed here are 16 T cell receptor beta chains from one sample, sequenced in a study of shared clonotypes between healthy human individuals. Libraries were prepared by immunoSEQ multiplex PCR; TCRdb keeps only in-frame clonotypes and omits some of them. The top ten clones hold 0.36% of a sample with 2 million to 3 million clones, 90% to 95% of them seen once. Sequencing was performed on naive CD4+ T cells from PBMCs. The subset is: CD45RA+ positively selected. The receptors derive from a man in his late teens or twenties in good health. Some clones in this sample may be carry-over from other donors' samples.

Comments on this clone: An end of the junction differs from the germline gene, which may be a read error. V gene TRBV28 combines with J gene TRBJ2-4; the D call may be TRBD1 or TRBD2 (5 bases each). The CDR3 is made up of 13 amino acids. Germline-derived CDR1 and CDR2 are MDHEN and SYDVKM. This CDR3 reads CASSSQRGRTHDF. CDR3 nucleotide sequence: TGTGCCAGCAGTTCCCAACGCGGGCGGACACACGACTTC. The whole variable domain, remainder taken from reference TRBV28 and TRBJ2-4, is DVKVTQSSRYLVKRTGEKVFLECVQDMDHENMFWYRQDPGLGLRLIYFSYDVKMKEKGDIPEGYSVSREKKERFSLILESASTNQTSMYLCASSSQRGRTHDFGAGTRLSVL.

The CDR3 loop is CASSLGAGIAKNIQYF. The CDR3 bases are TGTGCCAGCAGCTTGGGCGCAGGGATAGCCAAAAACATTCAGTACTTC. This chain connects TRBV7-9 to TRBJ2-4, with D possibly being TRBD1 (5 bases). The CDR3 runs 16 residues. V dropped 3 bases and J dropped 0 bases, with 12 bases sitting between them. Germline V lookup: CDR1 SEHNR, CDR2 FQNEAQ (reference sequence).

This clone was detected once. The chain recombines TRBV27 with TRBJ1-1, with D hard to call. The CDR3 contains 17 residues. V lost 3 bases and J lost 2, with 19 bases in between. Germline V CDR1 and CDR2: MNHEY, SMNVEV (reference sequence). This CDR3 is CASSFARSFSLNTEAFF. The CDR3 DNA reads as TGTGCCAGCAGTTTTGCACGCAGCTTCAGCCTTAACACTGAAGCTTTCTTT.

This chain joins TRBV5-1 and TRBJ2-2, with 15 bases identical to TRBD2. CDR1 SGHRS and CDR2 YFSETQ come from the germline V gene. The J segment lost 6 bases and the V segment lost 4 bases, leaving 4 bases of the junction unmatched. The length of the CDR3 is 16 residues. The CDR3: CASSAGLAGGAGELFF. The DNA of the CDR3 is TGCGCCAGCAGCGCTGGACTAGCGGGAGGGGCCGGGGAGCTGTTTTTT. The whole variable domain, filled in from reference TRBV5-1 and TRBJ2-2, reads KAGVTQTPRYLIKTRGQQVTLSCSPISGHRSVSWYQQTPGQGLQFLFEYFSETQRNKGNFPGRFSGRQFSNSRSEMNVSTLELGDSALYLCASSAGLAGGAGELFFGEGSRLTVL.

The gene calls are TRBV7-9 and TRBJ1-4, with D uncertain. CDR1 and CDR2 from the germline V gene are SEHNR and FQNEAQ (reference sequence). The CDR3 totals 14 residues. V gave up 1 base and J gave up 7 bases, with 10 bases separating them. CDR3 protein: CASSLGGYSEKLFF. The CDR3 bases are TGTGCCAGCAGCTTAGGAGGGTACAGTGAAAAACTGTTTTTT.

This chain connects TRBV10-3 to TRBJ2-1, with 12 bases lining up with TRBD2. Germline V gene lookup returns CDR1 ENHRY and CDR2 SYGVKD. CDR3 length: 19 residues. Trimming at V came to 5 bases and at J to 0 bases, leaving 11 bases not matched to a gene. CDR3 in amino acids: CAISSGTSGHIGSYNEQFF. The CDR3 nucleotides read TGTGCCATCAGTTCGGGGACTAGCGGGCACATCGGCTCCTACAATGAGCAGTTCTTC.

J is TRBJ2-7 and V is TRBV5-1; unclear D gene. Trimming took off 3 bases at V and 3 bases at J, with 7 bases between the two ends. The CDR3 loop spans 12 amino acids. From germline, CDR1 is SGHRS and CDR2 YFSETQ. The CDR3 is CASSSQDYEQYF. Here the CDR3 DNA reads TGCGCCAGCAGCTCGCAGGACTACGAGCAGTACTTC.

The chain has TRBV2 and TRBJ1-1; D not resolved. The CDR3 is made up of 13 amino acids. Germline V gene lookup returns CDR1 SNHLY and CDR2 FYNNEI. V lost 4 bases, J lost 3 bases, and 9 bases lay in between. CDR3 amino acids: CASSVERDTEAFF. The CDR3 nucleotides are TGTGCCAGCAGTGTGGAGCGGGACACTGAAGCTTTCTTT.

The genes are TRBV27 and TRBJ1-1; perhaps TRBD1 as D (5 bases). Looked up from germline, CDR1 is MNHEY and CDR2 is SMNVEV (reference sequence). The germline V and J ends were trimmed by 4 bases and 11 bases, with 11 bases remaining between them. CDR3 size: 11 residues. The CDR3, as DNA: TGTGCCAGCAGTTCGTCAGGGCAGGCTTTCTTT. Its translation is CASSSSGQAFF.

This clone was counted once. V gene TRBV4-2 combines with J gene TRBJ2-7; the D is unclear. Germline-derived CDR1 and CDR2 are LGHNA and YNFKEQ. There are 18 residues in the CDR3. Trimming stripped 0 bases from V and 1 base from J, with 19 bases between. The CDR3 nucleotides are TGTGCCAGCAGCCAAGAATTGTTACGCCTCCATCCGTCCTACGAGCAGTACTTC. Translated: CASSQELLRLHPSYEQYF.

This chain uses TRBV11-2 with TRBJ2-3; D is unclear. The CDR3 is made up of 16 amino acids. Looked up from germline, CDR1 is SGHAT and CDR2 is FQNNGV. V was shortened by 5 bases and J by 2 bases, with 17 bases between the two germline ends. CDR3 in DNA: TGTGCCAGCAGCGAGAGGACCACCCCACACACAGATACGCAGTATTTT. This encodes CASSERTTPHTDTQYF.

The CDR3 bases are TGTGCCAGCAGCTTCGCGGGACACCCCTACGAGCAGTACTTC. It codes for CASSFAGHPYEQYF. This sequence joins TRBV11-1 and TRBJ2-7, with D perhaps assigned TRBD1 or TRBD2 (6 bases each). Germline V CDR1 and CDR2: SGHAT, FQDESV (reference sequence). Trimming took 3 bases from V and 2 from J, leaving 11 bases between them. The CDR3 has 14 amino acids.

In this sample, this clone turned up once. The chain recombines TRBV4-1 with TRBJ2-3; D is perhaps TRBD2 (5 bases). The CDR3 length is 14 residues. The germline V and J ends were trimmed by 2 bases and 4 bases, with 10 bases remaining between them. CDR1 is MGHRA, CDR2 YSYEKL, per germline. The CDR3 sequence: CASSQTGFSDTQYF. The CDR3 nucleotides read TGCGCCAGCAGCCAAACGGGGTTTTCAGATACGCAGTATTTT.

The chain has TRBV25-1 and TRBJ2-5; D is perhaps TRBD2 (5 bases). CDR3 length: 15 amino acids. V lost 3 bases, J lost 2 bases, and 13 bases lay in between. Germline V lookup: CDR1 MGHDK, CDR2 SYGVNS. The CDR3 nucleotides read TGTGCCAGCAGTGATCGGGCGGAGGTTCAAGAGACCCAGTACTTC. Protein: CASSDRAEVQETQYF.

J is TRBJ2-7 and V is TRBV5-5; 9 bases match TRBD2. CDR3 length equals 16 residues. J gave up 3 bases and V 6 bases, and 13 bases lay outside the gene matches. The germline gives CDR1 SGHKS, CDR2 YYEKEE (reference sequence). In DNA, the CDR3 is TGTGCCAGCACCCCCGACAGCGGGAGGAGTGTCTACGAGCAGTACTTC. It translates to CASTPDSGRSVYEQYF.

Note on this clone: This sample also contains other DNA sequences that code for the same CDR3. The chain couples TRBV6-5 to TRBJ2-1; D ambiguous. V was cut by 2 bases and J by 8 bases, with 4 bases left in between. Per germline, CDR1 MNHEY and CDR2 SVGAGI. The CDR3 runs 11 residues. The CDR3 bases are TGTGCCAGCAGTTACGGTTATGAGCAGTTCTTC. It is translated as CASSYGYEQFF.